This entry describes one T cell receptor beta chain. The junction shows a germline mismatch at one end, possibly a read error. Preparation of the TCRbeta library was carried out with unique molecular identifiers. TCRdb reprocessed the PCR reads via MiXCR and lists one record per CDR3 protein. Found here are under 400,000 distinct CDR3 sequences, roughly 25% of them singletons; the top ten hold 10% to 11%. This specimen belongs to a study of T-cell reconstitution after alpha-beta-depleted transplantation in children. The CDR3 covers 17 residues. From germline, CDR1 is LGHDT and CDR2 YNNKEL (reference sequence).

The source material was PBMCs, mostly from graft donor cells, sampled 180 days after TCRalphabeta/CD19-depleted stem cell transplant. The chain links TRBV3-1 to TRBJ2-1; D perhaps matches TRBD2 (5 bases). This clonotype was sampled from a male patient between 5 and 17 years old who had a stem cell transplant for acute lymphoblastic leukemia, so the T cells may come from the graft donor. The CDR3 protein is CATSQVRTLGLYNEQFF. CDR3 DNA: TGTGCCACCAGCCAAGTACGGACTCTAGGCCTTTACAATGAGCAGTTCTTC.